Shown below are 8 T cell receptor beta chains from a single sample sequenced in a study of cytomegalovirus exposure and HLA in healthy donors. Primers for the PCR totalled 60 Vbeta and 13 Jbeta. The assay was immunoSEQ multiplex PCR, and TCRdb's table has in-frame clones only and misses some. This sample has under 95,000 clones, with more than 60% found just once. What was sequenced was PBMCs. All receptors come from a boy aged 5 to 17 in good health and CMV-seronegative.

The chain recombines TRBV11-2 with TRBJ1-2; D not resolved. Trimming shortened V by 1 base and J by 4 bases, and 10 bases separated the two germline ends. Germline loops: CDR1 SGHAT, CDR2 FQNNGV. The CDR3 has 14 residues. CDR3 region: CASSLGLQLYGYTF. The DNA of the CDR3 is TGTGCCAGCAGCTTAGGTCTACAGCTCTATGGCTACACCTTC.

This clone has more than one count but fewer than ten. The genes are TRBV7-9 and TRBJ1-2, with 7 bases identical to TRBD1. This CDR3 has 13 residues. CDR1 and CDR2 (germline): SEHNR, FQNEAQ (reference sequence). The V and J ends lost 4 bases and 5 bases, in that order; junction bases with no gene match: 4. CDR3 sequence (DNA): TGTGCCAGCAGCTGGGGGACAGAGTATGGCTACACCTTC. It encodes CASSWGTEYGYTF. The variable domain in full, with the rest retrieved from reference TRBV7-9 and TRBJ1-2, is DTGVSQNPRHKITKRGQNVTFRCDPISEHNRLYWYRQTLGQGPEFLTYFQNEAQLEKSRLLSDRFSAERPKGSFSTLEIQRTEQGDSAMYLCASSWGTEYGYTFGSGTRLTVV.

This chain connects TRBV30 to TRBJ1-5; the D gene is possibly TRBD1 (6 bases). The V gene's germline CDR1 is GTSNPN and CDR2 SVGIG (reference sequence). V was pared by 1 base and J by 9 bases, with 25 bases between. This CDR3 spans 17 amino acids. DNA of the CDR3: TGTGCCTGGAGTGCATCCCTCCGACAGGCTCCAAGAGGGCCCCAGCATTTT. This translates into CAWSASLRQAPRGPQHF.

The CDR3 is CASSAGTASNQPQHF. In DNA form, the CDR3 reads TGTGCCAGCAGCGCGGGGACAGCTAGCAATCAGCCCCAGCATTTT. The gene calls are TRBV9 and TRBJ1-5, with 7 bases identical to TRBD1. This CDR3 is built from 15 residues. V shed 3 bases, J shed 0 bases, and the junction held 3 bases outside the gene matches. Per germline, CDR1 SGDLS and CDR2 YYNGEE.

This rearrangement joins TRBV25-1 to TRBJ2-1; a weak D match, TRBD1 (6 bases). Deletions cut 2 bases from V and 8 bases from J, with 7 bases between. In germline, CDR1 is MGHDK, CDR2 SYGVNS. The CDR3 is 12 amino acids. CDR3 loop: CASSEQGYEQFF. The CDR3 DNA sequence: TGTGCCAGCAGTGAACAGGGGTATGAGCAGTTCTTC.

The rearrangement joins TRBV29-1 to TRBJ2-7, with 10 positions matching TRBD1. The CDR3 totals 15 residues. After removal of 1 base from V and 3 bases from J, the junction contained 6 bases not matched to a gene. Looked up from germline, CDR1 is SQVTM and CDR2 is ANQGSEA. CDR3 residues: CSVEGGQGVFYEQYF. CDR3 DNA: TGCAGCGTTGAAGGTGGACAGGGGGTATTCTACGAGCAGTACTTC.

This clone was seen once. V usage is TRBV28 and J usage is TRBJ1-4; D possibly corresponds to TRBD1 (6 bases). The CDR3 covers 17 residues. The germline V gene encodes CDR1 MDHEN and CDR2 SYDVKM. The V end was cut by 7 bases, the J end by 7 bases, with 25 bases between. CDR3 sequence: CASNPFLTGFVGEKLFF. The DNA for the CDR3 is TGTGCCAGCAATCCTTTCCTTACAGGGTTCGTAGGTGAAAAACTGTTTTTT.

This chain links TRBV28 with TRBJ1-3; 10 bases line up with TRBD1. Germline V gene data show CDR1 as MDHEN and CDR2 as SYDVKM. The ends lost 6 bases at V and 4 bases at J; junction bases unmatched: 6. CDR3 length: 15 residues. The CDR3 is CASRTGGGEGNTIYF. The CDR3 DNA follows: TGTGCCAGCAGGACAGGGGGCGGAGAGGGAAACACCATATATTTT.